Below are 28 T cell receptor beta chains sequenced from a single sample in a study of identifying expanded T cells in peripheral blood. The method was immunoSEQ multiplex PCR; TCRdb's version includes in-frame clones alone and lacks a portion of them. The table includes more than 80,000 clones, around 88% detected once. The material sequenced was blood. The source of these receptors is a person aged 18 to 70 in good health.

In its sample, this clone was seen a few times. The V and J genes are TRBV7-9 and TRBJ2-3, with D possibly being TRBD2 (7 bases). Between the trimmed V and J ends, which lost 1 base and 2 bases, there was a span of 13 bases. The germline gives CDR1 SEHNR, CDR2 FQNEAQ (reference sequence). This CDR3 spans 16 amino acids. In nucleotides, the CDR3 is TGTGCCAGCAGCTTAGGGGAGCGGGGACACACAGATACGCAGTATTTT. It specifies CASSLGERGHTDTQYF.

The chain is built from TRBV25-1 and TRBJ1-2; 9 bases are a match to TRBD1. Germline V gene sequence: CDR1 MGHDK, CDR2 SYGVNS. The CDR3 spans 15 residues. V gave up 4 bases and J gave up 3 bases; unmatched junction bases: 6. CDR3 amino acids: CASSGAGTGHYGYTF. CDR3 nucleotide sequence: TGTGCCAGCAGTGGAGCCGGGACAGGGCACTATGGCTACACCTTC.

The chain employs TRBV6-6 and TRBJ1-2, with 8 bases identical to TRBD1. The CDR3 covers 15 residues. Germline CDR1 and CDR2: MNHNY and SVGAGI (reference sequence). The V and J ends lost 1 base and 4 bases, in that order; junction bases with no gene match: 5. The CDR3 sequence is CASSYFGQGRYGYTF. The CDR3 DNA follows: TGTGCCAGCAGTTACTTCGGACAGGGACGCTATGGCTACACCTTC.

This chain uses TRBV4-2 with TRBJ2-6; 12 positions match TRBD2. This CDR3 spans 17 amino acids. Germline CDR1 LGHNA, CDR2 YNFKEQ. Trimming cost V 0 bases and J 3 bases; bases outside gene matches: 0. CDR3 in amino acids: CASSQETSGGGANVLTF. The CDR3 DNA reads TGTGCCAGCAGCCAAGAGACTAGCGGGGGTGGGGCCAACGTCCTGACTTTC.

The chain carries TRBV5-5 and TRBJ1-6; D is perhaps TRBD1 (6 bases). V was clipped by 3 bases and J by 7 bases, with 14 bases between them. The CDR3 has 15 amino acids. Per the germline V gene, CDR1 is SGHKS and CDR2 is YYEKEE (reference sequence). The CDR3: CASSSRGGENSPLHF. The CDR3 DNA sequence: TGTGCCAGCAGCTCCAGGGGCGGGGAGAATTCACCCCTCCACTTT.

The chain carries TRBV14 and TRBJ2-5; TRBD2 agrees at 11 bases. CDR1 and CDR2 from the germline V gene are SGHDN and FVKESK. This CDR3 comprises 17 residues. V lost 5 bases, J lost 4 bases, and 12 bases stayed unmatched. CDR3 DNA: TGTGCCAGCAGCGAGAGATTAGCGGGAGGGCCTCGAGAGACCCAGTACTTC. Its protein is CASSERLAGGPRETQYF. Complete variable domain (other parts from reference TRBV14 and TRBJ2-5): EAGVTQFPSHSVIEKGQTVTLRCDPISGHDNLYWYRRVMGKEIKFLLHFVKESKQDESGMPNNRFLAERTGGTYSTLKVQPAELEDSGVYFCASSERLAGGPRETQYFGPGTRLLVL.

The chain recombines TRBV4-1 with TRBJ2-6, with unresolved D. CDR3 length: 15 residues. V lost 4 bases, J lost 1 base, and 8 bases lay in between. Germline V gene data show CDR1 as MGHRA and CDR2 as YSYEKL. CDR3 in amino acids: CASSREESGANVLTF. The CDR3 nucleotides read TGCGCCAGCAGCCGCGAGGAATCTGGGGCCAACGTCCTGACTTTC.

The chain has TRBV28 and TRBJ2-3, with D uncertain. The V end lost 5 bases, the J end lost 2 bases, and 5 bases lay between the germline ends. Per germline, CDR1 MDHEN and CDR2 SYDVKM. The CDR3 spans 12 residues. The CDR3 DNA reads as TGTGCCAGCAGTACCACCACAGATACGCAGTATTTT. Protein sequence: CASSTTTDTQYF.

The chain has TRBV9 and TRBJ1-4, with unresolved D. Germline CDR1 and CDR2: SGDLS and YYNGEE. Trimming stripped 4 bases from V and 4 bases from J, with 11 bases between. The CDR3 is made up of 14 amino acids. The CDR3 loop is CASSPQLVNEKLFF. As DNA, the CDR3 is TGTGCCAGCAGCCCACAGCTAGTTAATGAAAAACTGTTTTTT.

This clone appeared once. This sequence joins TRBV28 and TRBJ1-4, with 9 bases identical to TRBD1. The CDR3 length is 14 residues. CDR1 and CDR2 from the germline V gene are MDHEN and SYDVKM. J gave up 8 bases and V 6 bases, and 7 bases lay outside the gene matches. The CDR3 DNA is TGTGCCAGCAGCCGGACAGGGGCAGGGGAAAAACTGTTTTTT. This sequence encodes CASSRTGAGEKLFF.

This chain uses TRBV4-2 with TRBJ1-5, with no clear D. The CDR3 extends over 18 amino acids. Germline assignment: CDR1 LGHNA and CDR2 YNFKEQ. V lost 1 base and J lost 1, with 17 bases in between. This chain's CDR3 is CASSQGTADTRSNQPQHF. CDR3 in DNA: TGTGCCAGCAGCCAAGGAACGGCTGACACTCGCAGCAATCAGCCCCAGCATTTT.

The V gene is TRBV6-5, the J gene TRBJ2-3; 7 positions agree with TRBD1. Germline-derived CDR1 and CDR2 are MNHEY and SVGAGI. The junction had 9 bases not matched to a gene; V was cut back by 6 bases and J by 3 bases. The CDR3 runs to 15 residues. The CDR3 protein is CASRTDRDKTDTQYF. The CDR3 DNA reads as TGTGCCAGCAGGACCGACAGGGACAAGACAGATACGCAGTATTTT.

The chain recombines TRBV19 with TRBJ2-2; TRBD2 matches at 10 bases. Germline assignment: CDR1 LNHDA and CDR2 SQIVND (reference sequence). The CDR3 consists of 17 residues. The V segment lost 8 bases and the J segment 5 bases; nucleotides outside the gene matches: 14. The CDR3 sequence: CASGPRGLAGETGELFF. The CDR3 nucleotides are TGTGCCAGTGGTCCCCGTGGGCTAGCGGGAGAAACCGGGGAGCTGTTTTTT.

In regard to this clone: An end of the junction does not agree with germline; a read error may underlie this. V usage is TRBV5-4 and J usage is TRBJ2-5; 8 bases are shared with TRBD2. This CDR3 is built from 17 residues. Germline V gives CDR1 SGHNT, CDR2 YYREEE (reference sequence). The CDR3 reads CASSLPGRRGGQKTQYF. The CDR3 region has the DNA TGTGCCAGCAGCTTACCAGGGAGACGGGGGGGCCAAAAGACCCAGTACTTC.

The V call is TRBV19, the J call TRBJ2-3; D might be TRBD2 (6 bases). Germline V gene data show CDR1 as LNHDA and CDR2 as SQIVND (reference sequence). The V end was cut by 2 bases, the J end by 2 bases, with 11 bases between. This CDR3 spans 15 amino acids. The CDR3: CASSISGVLTDTQYF. In nucleotides, the CDR3 is TGTGCCAGTAGTATATCGGGGGTCCTCACAGATACGCAGTATTTT. The full variable domain, its missing parts supplied by reference TRBV19 and TRBJ2-3, is DGGITQSPKYLFRKEGQNVTLSCEQNLNHDAMYWYRQDPGQGLRLIYYSQIVNDFQKGDIAEGYSVSREKKESFPLTVTSAQKNPTAFYLCASSISGVLTDTQYFGPGTRLTVL.

The chain is built from TRBV4-1 and TRBJ2-5, with D perhaps TRBD1 (6 bases). The germline V gene encodes CDR1 MGHRA and CDR2 YSYEKL. The CDR3 totals 15 residues. Trimming took 4 bases from V and 4 from J, leaving 16 bases between them. The CDR3 region has the DNA TGCGCCAGCAGCCCCAGACAGGCTGCCCCAGAGACCCAGTACTTC. Translation: CASSPRQAAPETQYF.

The sample holds a few counts of this clone. The V gene is TRBV29-1, the J gene TRBJ2-3; 7 positions match TRBD1. Germline loops: CDR1 SQVTM, CDR2 ANQGSEA. The CDR3 length is 12 residues. The V and J ends lost 2 bases and 4 bases, in that order; junction bases with no gene match: 0. CDR3 in amino acids: CSVETGADTQYF. CDR3 sequence (DNA): TGCAGCGTTGAAACAGGGGCAGATACGCAGTATTTT.

The CDR3 here is CASSLVRDRSGQYF. CDR3 nucleotides: TGCGCCAGCAGCTTAGTCCGGGACCGCTCCGGGCAGTACTTC. The genes are TRBV5-1 and TRBJ2-7; TRBD1 or TRBD2 may be the D gene (5 bases each). From germline, CDR1 is SGHRS and CDR2 YFSETQ. V lost 2 bases, J lost 9 bases, and 18 bases lay in between. This CDR3 is 14 amino acids long.

The rearrangement uses TRBV11-3 and TRBJ2-1; D uncertain. CDR1 is SGHNT, CDR2 YENEEA, per germline. This CDR3 has 13 amino acids. Trimming stripped 4 bases from V and 4 bases from J, with 8 bases between. The CDR3 sequence is CASSSQSYNEQFF. CDR3 coding DNA: TGTGCCAGCAGCTCCCAGAGTTACAATGAGCAGTTCTTC.

This chain uses TRBV7-9 with TRBJ1-1; possible D gene TRBD1, 5 bases. V lost 5 bases, J lost 1 base, and 8 bases lay in between. The CDR3 totals 13 residues. Looked up from germline, CDR1 is SEHNR and CDR2 is FQNEAQ (reference sequence). CDR3: CASSTRGNTEAFF. The DNA of the CDR3 is TGTGCCAGCAGCACAAGGGGGAACACTGAAGCTTTCTTT.

The V gene is TRBV7-9, the J gene TRBJ2-1; 10 positions agree with TRBD2. The junction had 8 bases not matched to a gene; V was cut back by 3 bases and J by 0 bases. This CDR3 has 18 residues. Germline loops: CDR1 SEHNR, CDR2 FQNEAQ (reference sequence). DNA of the CDR3: TGTGCCAGCAGCTTGAGACTAGCGGGTCTTAGCTCCTACAATGAGCAGTTCTTC. It encodes CASSLRLAGLSSYNEQFF.

The rearrangement joins TRBV5-6 to TRBJ2-6; D gene uncertain. Germline CDR1 reads SGHDT; CDR2 reads YYEEEE. Trimming shortened V by 0 bases and J by 2 bases, and 12 bases separated the two germline ends. The CDR3 runs to 17 residues. CDR3 residues: CASSLGGSPAGANVLTF. CDR3 sequence (DNA): TGTGCCAGCAGCTTGGGGGGATCTCCTGCTGGGGCCAACGTCCTGACTTTC.

This clone was seen once. The chain is built from TRBV2 and TRBJ2-3; TRBD2 matches 11 bases. The CDR3 runs 20 residues. Unmatched junction bases numbered 16, after V lost 5 bases and J lost 0 bases. The V gene's germline CDR1 is SNHLY and CDR2 FYNNEI. CDR3 region: CASSFRTSGFSSFSTDTQYF. In DNA, the CDR3 is TGTGCCAGCAGTTTTAGGACTAGCGGGTTTTCCAGCTTTAGCACAGATACGCAGTATTTT.

The chain couples TRBV7-7 to TRBJ2-3, with D possibly matching TRBD2 (6 bases). The CDR3 runs 17 residues. Germline-derived CDR1 and CDR2 are SSHAT and FNYEAQ (reference sequence). Between the trimmed V and J ends, which lost 5 bases and 2 bases, there was a span of 20 bases. The CDR3 sequence: CASSQGPVAEPTDTQYF. DNA of the CDR3: TGTGCCAGCAGCCAGGGCCCAGTAGCGGAGCCCACAGATACGCAGTATTTT.

The chain combines TRBV27 with TRBJ1-5; D gene uncertain. Trimming shortened V by 8 bases and J by 3 bases, and 8 bases separated the two germline ends. Germline CDR1 is MNHEY and CDR2 is SMNVEV (reference sequence). The CDR3 has 12 amino acids. CDR3: CASGKSNQPQHF. The CDR3 DNA is TGTGCCAGCGGAAAGTCCAATCAGCCCCAGCATTTT.

This chain joins TRBV5-1 and TRBJ2-1; D is unclear. The V and J ends lost 4 bases and 4 bases respectively, with 3 bases between them. The CDR3 consists of 11 residues. From germline, CDR1 is SGHRS and CDR2 YFSETQ. The CDR3 sequence is CASSLYNEQFF. The CDR3 DNA follows: TGCGCCAGCAGCCTATACAATGAGCAGTTCTTC.

The genes are TRBV6-5 and TRBJ1-2, with unresolved D. V was pared by 6 bases and J by 3 bases, with 8 bases between. Per the germline V gene, CDR1 is MNHEY and CDR2 is SVGAGI. The CDR3 is 12 residues long. The CDR3 sequence: CASRHRHYGYTF. Here the CDR3 DNA reads TGTGCCAGCAGGCACCGCCACTATGGCTACACCTTC.

The chain recombines TRBV19 with TRBJ2-3, with 10 nucleotides matching TRBD1. The CDR3 is made up of 15 amino acids. The germline CDR1 and CDR2 sequences are LNHDA and SQIVND (reference sequence). V lost 5 bases to trimming and J lost 4 bases; unmatched junction nucleotides: 6. Here the CDR3 reads CASSLTGGRADTQYF. The CDR3 DNA sequence: TGTGCCAGTAGTCTGACAGGGGGCAGGGCAGATACGCAGTATTTT.